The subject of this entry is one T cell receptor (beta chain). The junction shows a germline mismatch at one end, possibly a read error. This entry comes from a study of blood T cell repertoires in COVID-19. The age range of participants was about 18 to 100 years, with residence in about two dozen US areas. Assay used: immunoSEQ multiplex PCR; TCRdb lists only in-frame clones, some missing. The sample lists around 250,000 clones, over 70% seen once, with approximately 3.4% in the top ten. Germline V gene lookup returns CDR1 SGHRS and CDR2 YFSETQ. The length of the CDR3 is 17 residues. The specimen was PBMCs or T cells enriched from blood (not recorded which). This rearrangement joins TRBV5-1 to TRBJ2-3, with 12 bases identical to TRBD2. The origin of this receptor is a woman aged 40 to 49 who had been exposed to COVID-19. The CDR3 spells CASRRLAGVTSTDTQYF. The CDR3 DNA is TGTGCCAGCAGACGACTAGCGGGAGTCACTAGCACAGATACGCAGTATTTT.